The clone carrying this T cell receptor (beta chain) was detected many times. The antigen remains undetermined. The sample originates from a study of T-cell memory formation after mild COVID-19. Study-level background: TCR clusters showed largely donor specificity. Overall study results and limits: Cross-reactive memory appears to have joined, as suggested by some responding clones showing up in pre-infection memory. Chiefly within CM and EM were the contracting CD4+ clones; CD8+ ones were within EMRA. A second wave expanding day 15 to 37 was CD4+-biased; contracting clones were balanced.

Germline V CDR1 and CDR2: MRHNA, SNTAGT. V lost 3 bases to trimming and J lost 2 bases; unmatched junction nucleotides: 1. CDR3 length: 14 residues. TCRdb re-derived calls from the 5' RACE reads in MiXCR, one entry per CDR3 protein. The sample carries some 110,000 distinct CDR3 sequences, roughly an eighth recorded once. Sequenced: PBMCs or a T cell subset sorted from them (not recorded which). The chain combines TRBV6-4 with TRBJ2-3; TRBD2 matches at 8 bases. This TCR derives from an adult woman who had mild COVID-19 (a few samples of this study predate the infection). Cell type and time point are not known. In nucleotides, the CDR3 is TGTGCCAGCAGTGAAGCGGGGGCCACAGATACGCAGTATTTT. Its protein product is CASSEAGATDTQYF.